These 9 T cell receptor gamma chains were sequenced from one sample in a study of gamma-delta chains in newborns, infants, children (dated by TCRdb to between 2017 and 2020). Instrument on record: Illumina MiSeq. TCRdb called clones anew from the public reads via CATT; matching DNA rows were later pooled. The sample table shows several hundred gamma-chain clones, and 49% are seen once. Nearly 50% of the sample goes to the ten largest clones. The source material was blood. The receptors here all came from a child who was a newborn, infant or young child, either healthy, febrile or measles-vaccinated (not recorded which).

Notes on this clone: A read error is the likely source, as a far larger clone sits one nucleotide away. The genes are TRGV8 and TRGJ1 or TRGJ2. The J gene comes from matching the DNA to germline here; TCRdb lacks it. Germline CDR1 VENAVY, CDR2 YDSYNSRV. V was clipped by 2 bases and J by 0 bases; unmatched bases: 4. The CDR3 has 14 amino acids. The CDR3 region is CATWDKKNYYKKLF. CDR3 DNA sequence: TGTGCCACCTGGGATAAGAAGAATTATTATAAGAAACTCTTT.

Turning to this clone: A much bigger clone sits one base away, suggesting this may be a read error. CDR3 nucleotides: TGTGCCTTGTGGGAGGTGAAGAAAGAGTTGGGCAAAAAAATCAAGGTATTT. Amino acid sequence: CALWEVKKELGKKIKVF. The V and J genes are TRGV9 and TRGJP. No J gene was available from TCRdb, and it was assigned here by a germline match of the DNA. This CDR3 region has 17 residues. Germline assignment: CDR1 GITISATS and CDR2 ISYDGTV (reference sequence). J was trimmed by 5 bases and V by 0 bases; bases with no gene match: 4.

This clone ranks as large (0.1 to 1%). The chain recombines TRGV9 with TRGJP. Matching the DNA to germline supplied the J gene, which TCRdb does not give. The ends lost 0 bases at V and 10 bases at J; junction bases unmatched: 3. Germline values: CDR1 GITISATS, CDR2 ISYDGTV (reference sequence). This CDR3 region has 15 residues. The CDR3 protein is CALWEVRLGKKIKVF. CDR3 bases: TGTGCCTTGTGGGAGGTGCGATTGGGCAAAAAAATCAAGGTATTT.

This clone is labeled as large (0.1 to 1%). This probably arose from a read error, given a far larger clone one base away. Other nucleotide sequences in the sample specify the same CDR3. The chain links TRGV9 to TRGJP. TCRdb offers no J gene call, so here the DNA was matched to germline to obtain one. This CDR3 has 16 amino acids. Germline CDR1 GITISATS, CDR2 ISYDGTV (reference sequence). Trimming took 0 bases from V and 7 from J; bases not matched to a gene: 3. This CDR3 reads CALWEVQELGKKIKVF. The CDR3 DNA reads TGTGCCTTGTGGGAGGTGCAGGAGTTGGGCAAAAAAATCAAGGTATTT.

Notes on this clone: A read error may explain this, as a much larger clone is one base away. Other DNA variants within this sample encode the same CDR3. The CDR3 DNA is TGTGCCACCTGTTATTATAAGAAACTCTTC. It is translated as CATCYYKKLF. The V gene call reads TRGV2; no J gene was called. The CDR3 runs 10 residues. Germline CDR1 EGSNGY, CDR2 YDSYNSKV.

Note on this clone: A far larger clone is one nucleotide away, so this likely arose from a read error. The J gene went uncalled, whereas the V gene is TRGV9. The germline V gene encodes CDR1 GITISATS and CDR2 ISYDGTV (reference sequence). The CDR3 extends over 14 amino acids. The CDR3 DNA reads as TGTGCCTTGTGGCAGGAGTTGGGCAAAAAAATCCAGGTATTT. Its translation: CALWQELGKKIQVF.

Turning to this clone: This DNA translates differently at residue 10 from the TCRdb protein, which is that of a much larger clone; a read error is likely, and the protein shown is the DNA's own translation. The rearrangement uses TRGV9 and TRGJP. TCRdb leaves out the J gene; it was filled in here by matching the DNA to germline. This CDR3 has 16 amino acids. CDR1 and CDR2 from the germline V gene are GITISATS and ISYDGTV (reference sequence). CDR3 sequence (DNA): TGTGCCTTGTGGGAGCCTAAAGAGTTGAGCAAAAAAATCAAGGTATTT. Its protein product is CALWEPKELSKKIKVF.

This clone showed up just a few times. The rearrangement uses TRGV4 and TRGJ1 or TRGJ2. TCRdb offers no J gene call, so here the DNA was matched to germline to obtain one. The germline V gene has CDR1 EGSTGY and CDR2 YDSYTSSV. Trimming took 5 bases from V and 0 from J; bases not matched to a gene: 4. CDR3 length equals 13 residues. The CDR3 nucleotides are TGTGCCACCTGGGGGGCGAATTATTATAAGAAACTCTTT. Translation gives CATWGANYYKKLF.

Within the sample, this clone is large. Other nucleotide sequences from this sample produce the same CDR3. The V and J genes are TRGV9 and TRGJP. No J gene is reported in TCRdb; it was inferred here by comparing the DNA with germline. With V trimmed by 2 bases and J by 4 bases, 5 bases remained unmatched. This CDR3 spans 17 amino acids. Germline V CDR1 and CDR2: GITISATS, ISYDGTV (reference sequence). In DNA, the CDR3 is TGTGCCTTGTGGGAGGCGCTTCAAGAGTTGGGCAAAAAAATCAAGGTATTT. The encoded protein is CALWEALQELGKKIKVF.